This passage covers 17 T cell receptor beta chains from one sample sequenced in a study of CD8 T cells in ankylosing spondylitis. TCRdb called the 5' RACE reads again in MiXCR, with one record for every CDR3 protein. The table records some 180,000 distinct CDR3 sequences, roughly 18% of them present only once. The sample comprised blood, either unsorted or a sorted T cell fraction (not recorded which). The receptors stem from a male donor under 30 with ankylosing spondylitis or in good health (not recorded which).

V and J are TRBV15 and TRBJ2-3; the match to TRBD2 covers 10 bases. Trimming removed 8 bases from V and 4 bases from J; junction bases left unmatched: 6. Germline CDR1 LNHNV, CDR2 YYDKDF (reference sequence). CDR3 length: 14 residues. CDR3 in DNA: TGTGCCACCGGGAGCGGGAGGGCCCCAGATACGCAGTATTTT. Its protein product is CATGSGRAPDTQYF.

This clonotype was counted a few times. The gene calls are TRBV20-1 and TRBJ1-4; possibly TRBD1 for D (5 bases). V dropped 0 bases and J dropped 4 bases, with 12 bases sitting between them. This CDR3 is 15 amino acids long. Germline V CDR1 and CDR2: DFQATT, SNEGSKA (reference sequence). The CDR3 sequence: CSARDQGRGNEKLFF. The CDR3 DNA reads TGCAGTGCTAGAGATCAGGGACGGGGTAATGAAAAACTGTTTTTT.

This clonotype was counted many times. The CDR3 DNA reads as TGCAGCGTTGGCGGTACGTCGCCGGCTTTCTTT. Protein product: CSVGGTSPAFF. The V gene is TRBV29-1, the J gene TRBJ1-1; D gene unclear. The CDR3 length is 11 residues. Trimming stripped 4 bases from V and 11 bases from J, with 14 bases between. Germline V gene sequence: CDR1 SQVTM, CDR2 ANQGSEA.

This clonotype has at least ten counts. The CDR3 here is CASSPTPPNEQFF. The CDR3, as DNA: TGCGCCAGCAGCCCCACCCCCCCCAATGAGCAGTTCTTC. This chain connects TRBV5-1 to TRBJ2-1, with D unresolved. Germline CDR1 and CDR2: SGHRS and YFSETQ. V shed 4 bases and J shed 6 bases, with 11 bases lying between them. This CDR3 spans 13 amino acids.

This clonotype has a count of ten or more. The chain is built from TRBV12-3 or TRBV12-4 and TRBJ2-3, with TRBD2 identical over 13 bases. CDR3 length: 18 residues. Trimming removed 4 bases from V and 0 bases from J; junction bases left unmatched: 7. The CDR3 is CASSSGLAGVHSTDTQYF. The DNA for the CDR3 is TGTGCCAGCAGTTCCGGACTAGCGGGGGTGCATAGCACAGATACGCAGTATTTT.

The chain joins TRBV29-1 to TRBJ2-1, with TRBD2 identical over 8 bases. CDR3 length equals 13 residues. Germline CDR1 reads SQVTM; CDR2 reads ANQGSEA. The V gene end was trimmed by 7 bases and the J gene end by 7 bases; junction bases not matched to a gene: 9. This CDR3 reads CSASGGDSNEQFF. The CDR3 nucleotides are TGCAGCGCCTCCGGGGGGGACTCGAATGAGCAGTTCTTC.

This clonotype has only a few counts. This chain links TRBV29-1 with TRBJ2-1, with D tentatively TRBD1 or TRBD2 (5 bases each). This CDR3 is built from 12 residues. Per the germline V gene, CDR1 is SQVTM and CDR2 is ANQGSEA. V lost 4 bases and J lost 8, with 12 bases in between. The CDR3 region is CSVVPGTYEQFF. CDR3 DNA: TGCAGCGTTGTTCCGGGGACCTATGAGCAGTTCTTC.

The gene calls are TRBV15 and TRBJ1-4; TRBD1 agrees at 10 bases. V trimming: 1 base; J trimming: 8 bases; junction bases outside the gene matches: 1. Germline CDR1 reads LNHNV; CDR2 reads YYDKDF (reference sequence). The CDR3 totals 14 residues. CDR3 loop: CATSRGGQGEKLFF. CDR3 bases: TGTGCCACCAGCAGAGGGGGACAGGGGGAAAAACTGTTTTTT. Together with reference TRBV15 and TRBJ1-4, the CDR3 gives the full variable domain: DAMVIQNPRYQVTQFGKPVTLSCSQTLNHNVMYWYQQKSSQAPKLLFHYYDKDFNNEADTPDNFQSRRPNTSFCFLDIRSPGLGDTAMYLCATSRGGQGEKLFFGSGTQLSVL.

Many counts were recorded for this clonotype. The chain employs TRBV5-5 and TRBJ2-5; D remains unclear. Trimming stripped 1 base from V and 0 bases from J, with 4 bases between. The germline V gene encodes CDR1 SGHKS and CDR2 YYEKEE (reference sequence). This CDR3 is 13 amino acids long. This CDR3 reads CASSLQYQETQYF. The CDR3 DNA follows: TGTGCCAGCAGCTTGCAGTACCAAGAGACCCAGTACTTC.

This clonotype was seen ten or more times. The rearrangement uses TRBV14 and TRBJ1-1, with D tentatively TRBD1 (6 bases). With 3 bases removed from V and 1 base from J, the gap between germline ends came to 12 bases. There are 15 residues in the CDR3. Germline V gives CDR1 SGHDN, CDR2 FVKESK. CDR3 protein: CASSHKWGANTEAFF. The CDR3 nucleotides read TGTGCCAGCAGCCACAAATGGGGGGCGAACACTGAAGCTTTCTTT.

The chain recombines TRBV30 with TRBJ1-2; D is uncertain. CDR1 is GTSNPN and CDR2 is SVGIG in the germline V gene (reference sequence). CDR3 length: 13 amino acids. Deletions cut 7 bases from V and 4 bases from J, with 16 bases between. CDR3 amino acids: CASEVPAFYGYTF. The CDR3, as DNA: TGTGCCTCGGAGGTTCCGGCCTTCTATGGCTACACCTTC.

The rearrangement uses TRBV6-5 and TRBJ1-6, with D unresolved. There are 17 residues in the CDR3. Per the germline V gene, CDR1 is MNHEY and CDR2 is SVGAGI. V was trimmed by 5 bases and J by 4 bases, leaving 18 bases between them. In DNA, the CDR3 is TGTGCCAGCAGTGCACTGCAAGGATTGAAGTATAATTCACCCCTCCACTTT. Its translation is CASSALQGLKYNSPLHF.

J is TRBJ2-1 and V is TRBV7-2; 11 nucleotides align to TRBD2. Germline values: CDR1 SGHTA, CDR2 FQGNSA. The V and J ends lost 5 bases and 7 bases, in that order; junction bases with no gene match: 13. This CDR3 has 17 residues. Here the CDR3 reads CASSPHLGLAGGNEQFF. The CDR3 DNA reads TGTGCCAGCAGCCCCCACCTCGGTCTAGCGGGAGGTAATGAGCAGTTCTTC.

The sample holds a few counts of this clonotype. This rearrangement joins TRBV11-2 to TRBJ2-1; 8 bases agree with TRBD2. CDR1 is SGHAT, CDR2 FQNNGV, per germline. J lost 0 bases, V lost 6 bases, and 7 bases had no gene match. This CDR3 has 16 amino acids. The CDR3 DNA reads as TGTGCCAGCAGACCGCCGGGAGGGAGCTCCTACAATGAGCAGTTCTTC. It specifies CASRPPGGSSYNEQFF.

There are many counts of this clonotype. This sequence joins TRBV20-1 and TRBJ2-1, with TRBD2 matching 13 bases. J was trimmed by 4 bases and V by 6 bases; bases with no gene match: 6. CDR1 DFQATT and CDR2 SNEGSKA come from the germline V gene (reference sequence). The CDR3 is made up of 15 amino acids. CDR3 loop: CSAPSGLAGYNEQFF. CDR3 coding DNA: TGCAGTGCGCCTTCGGGACTAGCGGGATACAATGAGCAGTTCTTC.

The chain links TRBV10-3 to TRBJ2-3; the D gene is possibly TRBD2 (6 bases). The germline V gene encodes CDR1 ENHRY and CDR2 SYGVKD. This CDR3 contains 16 residues. V was cut by 4 bases and J by 0 bases, with 14 bases left in between. The CDR3 here is CAISARDRGSTDTQYF. The CDR3 nucleotides are TGTGCCATCAGTGCCAGAGATCGGGGGAGCACAGATACGCAGTATTTT.

Many counts were recorded for this clonotype. The chain joins TRBV29-1 to TRBJ1-1; no definite D call. CDR1 SQVTM and CDR2 ANQGSEA come from the germline V gene. The CDR3 has 13 amino acids. V lost 5 bases to trimming and J lost 0 bases, with 10 bases between them. In nucleotides, the CDR3 is TGCAGCGTTCAGACAAACATGAACACTGAAGCTTTCTTT. Protein product: CSVQTNMNTEAFF.